These 29 T cell receptor beta chains came from one sample sequenced in a study of blood T cell repertoires in COVID-19. Repertoires were generated with immunoSEQ multiplex PCR, while TCRdb's copy carries only in-frame clones and drops some. Of about 160,000 clones listed, around 88% are singletons. Sequenced input: PBMCs or T cells enriched from blood (not recorded which). The source of these receptors is a woman aged 50 to 65 in a cohort exposed to, infected with or recovered from COVID-19 (not recorded which).

The genes are TRBV7-9 and TRBJ2-7; TRBD1 agrees at 12 bases. The CDR3 length is 17 residues. Germline CDR1 is SEHNR and CDR2 is FQNEAQ (reference sequence). J lost 7 bases, V lost 2 bases, and 12 bases had no gene match. For the CDR3, the DNA is TGTGCCAGCAGCTTATTGGCTGCGGGACAGGGGGCAAGGGAGCAGTACTTC. It codes for CASSLLAAGQGAREQYF. Together with reference TRBV7-9 and TRBJ2-7, the CDR3 gives the full variable domain: DTGVSQNPRHKITKRGQNVTFRCDPISEHNRLYWYRQTLGQGPEFLTYFQNEAQLEKSRLLSDRFSAERPKGSFSTLEIQRTEQGDSAMYLCASSLLAAGQGAREQYFGPGTRLTVT.

J is TRBJ1-4 and V is TRBV7-9; 10 bases are a match to TRBD1. Germline V gives CDR1 SEHNR, CDR2 FQNEAQ (reference sequence). CDR3 length equals 17 residues. V dropped 3 bases and J dropped 7; count of bases not matched to a gene: 11. Here the CDR3 reads CASSFPGGTGDGEKLFF. As DNA, the CDR3 is TGTGCCAGCAGCTTCCCGGGCGGGACAGGGGACGGTGAAAAACTGTTTTTT.

For the CDR3, the DNA is TGTGCCAGCAGCCTACCCCGCGGATTGAATCAGCCCCAGCATTTT. It specifies CASSLPRGLNQPQHF. The V and J genes are TRBV28 and TRBJ1-5; no clear D. The V gene's germline CDR1 is MDHEN and CDR2 SYDVKM. The CDR3 has 15 amino acids. V shed 6 bases and J shed 4 bases, with 16 bases lying between them.

This clone came up once. The chain couples TRBV10-3 to TRBJ2-1; 7 nucleotides line up with TRBD2. The V segment lost 7 bases and the J segment 6 bases; nucleotides outside the gene matches: 9. Germline values: CDR1 ENHRY, CDR2 SYGVKD. The CDR3 has 14 residues. CDR3 loop: CAIKGGGEGNEQFF. In nucleotides, the CDR3 is TGTGCCATCAAGGGCGGGGGTGAGGGCAATGAGCAGTTCTTC.

The genes are TRBV6-5 and TRBJ2-7, with TRBD1 as a possible D gene (6 bases). Germline assignment: CDR1 MNHEY and CDR2 SVGAGI. The V end lost 6 bases, the J end lost 2 bases, and 8 bases lay between the germline ends. The CDR3 has 12 amino acids. DNA of the CDR3: TGTGCCAGCAGGAGGGGGACCTACGAGCAGTACTTC. It is translated as CASRRGTYEQYF.

The chain joins TRBV5-1 to TRBJ2-7; 10 bases match TRBD1. J lost 7 bases, V lost 0 bases, and 4 bases had no gene match. CDR1 and CDR2 from the germline V gene are SGHRS and YFSETQ. The CDR3 runs 14 residues. CDR3 bases: TGCGCCAGCAGCTTGGAGGGACAGGGGAGGGAGCAGTACTTC. This sequence encodes CASSLEGQGREQYF.

This rearrangement joins TRBV3-1 (or the pseudogene TRBV3-2) to TRBJ2-3, with D perhaps matching TRBD2 (6 bases). Germline CDR1 and CDR2: LGHDT and YNNKEL (reference sequence). V was clipped by 0 bases and J by 6 bases, with 10 bases between them. This CDR3 region has 14 residues. Here the CDR3 DNA reads TGTGCCAGCAGCCAAGATGCGGGATCGGATACGCAGTATTTT. Protein product: CASSQDAGSDTQYF.

This chain links TRBV11-3 with TRBJ2-1; D is uncertain. Germline V lookup: CDR1 SGHNT, CDR2 YENEEA. Trimming pared 4 bases from V and 10 bases from J, leaving 14 bases between. This CDR3 spans 13 amino acids. The CDR3 DNA is TGTGCCAGCAGCTCCCCCACGCTGCGGGAGCAGTTCTTC. Protein: CASSSPTLREQFF.

J is TRBJ2-6 and V is TRBV4-3; 11 bases match TRBD1. With 0 bases clipped from V and 2 bases from J, the junction kept 12 bases outside the gene matches. The CDR3 covers 21 residues. CDR1 LGHNA and CDR2 YSLEER come from the germline V gene. The CDR3 sequence is CASSQDGGDRGLVAGANVLTF. The CDR3 nucleotides are TGCGCCAGCAGCCAAGATGGGGGGGACAGGGGGTTAGTTGCTGGGGCCAACGTCCTGACTTTC.

The genes are TRBV19 and TRBJ2-1; 7 nucleotides agree with TRBD2. CDR1 LNHDA and CDR2 SQIVND come from the germline V gene (reference sequence). After removal of 1 base from V and 4 bases from J, the junction contained 13 bases not matched to a gene. The CDR3 extends over 18 amino acids. The CDR3 region is CASSIGGGREFDYNEQFF. The CDR3 DNA reads TGTGCCAGTAGTATAGGTGGAGGGCGGGAGTTTGATTACAATGAGCAGTTCTTC.

CDR3 loop: CASSLAGKAGALDGQFF. DNA of the CDR3: TGTGCCAGCAGCTTAGCGGGAAAAGCGGGGGCTCTAGATGGGCAGTTCTTC. The chain carries TRBV11-2 and TRBJ2-1; 8 positions match TRBD2. This CDR3 has 17 residues. V was pared by 1 base and J by 12 bases, with 17 bases of the junction left unmatched. Germline assignment: CDR1 SGHAT and CDR2 FQNNGV.

The rearrangement links TRBV28 to TRBJ2-7; 8 bases map to TRBD2. The CDR3 covers 17 residues. Germline assignment: CDR1 MDHEN and CDR2 SYDVKM. V lost 0 bases and J lost 0; bases outside the gene matches: 7. The CDR3 spells CASSLWVRREASYEQYF. Written as DNA, the CDR3 is TGTGCCAGCAGTTTATGGGTCAGGCGGGAGGCCTCCTACGAGCAGTACTTC.

The genes are TRBV24-1 and TRBJ2-3; TRBD1 matches at 7 bases. Per the germline V gene, CDR1 is KGHDR and CDR2 is SFDVKD. J lost 6 bases, V lost 4 bases, and 12 bases had no gene match. The CDR3 length is 16 residues. CDR3 loop: CATSDPGTELRDTQYF. The CDR3 DNA reads TGTGCCACCAGTGACCCTGGGACAGAACTAAGGGATACGCAGTATTTT.

The gene calls are TRBV7-3 and TRBJ2-7; 8 bases fit TRBD1. CDR1 and CDR2 (germline): SGHTA, FQGTGA. This CDR3 region has 16 residues. The V segment lost 5 bases and the J segment 3 bases; nucleotides outside the gene matches: 12. In DNA, the CDR3 is TGTGCCAGCAGCGCCCAGACGGGACAGGCTATCTACGAGCAGTACTTC. Protein sequence: CASSAQTGQAIYEQYF.

The chain combines TRBV4-1 with TRBJ2-7; perhaps TRBD1 as D (5 bases). In germline, CDR1 is MGHRA, CDR2 YSYEKL. Trimming took 6 bases from V and 0 from J, leaving 12 bases between them. The CDR3 loop spans 14 amino acids. CDR3 sequence: CASSRLTDSYEQYF. In DNA form, the CDR3 reads TGCGCCAGCAGTAGGTTGACAGACTCCTACGAGCAGTACTTC.

Written as DNA, the CDR3 is TGTGCCAGCAGTCCTCCAGGAGCGGCCTATCACAATGAGCAGTTCTTC. Amino acids: CASSPPGAAYHNEQFF. The chain combines TRBV28 with TRBJ2-1; tentatively, D is TRBD2 (5 bases). CDR1 and CDR2 from the germline V gene are MDHEN and SYDVKM. The CDR3 spans 16 residues. V was shortened by 5 bases and J by 5 bases, with 19 bases between the two germline ends.

CDR3 sequence reads: CASSLRASHEQFF. DNA for the CDR3: TGTGCCAGCAGTTTAAGGGCTAGCCATGAGCAGTTCTTC. The chain joins TRBV27 to TRBJ2-1, with a tentative D call TRBD2 (5 bases). Trimming stripped 2 bases from V and 8 bases from J, with 10 bases between. Per the germline V gene, CDR1 is MNHEY and CDR2 is SMNVEV (reference sequence). The CDR3 runs to 13 residues.

This chain joins TRBV11-2 and TRBJ2-1; weak D call: TRBD2 (7 bases). Germline CDR1 reads SGHAT; CDR2 reads FQNNGV. V was pared by 4 bases and J by 0 bases, with 13 bases between. The CDR3 is 16 amino acids. CDR3 sequence reads: CASSSPRGASYNEQFF. The CDR3 DNA reads as TGTGCCAGCAGCTCCCCTCGGGGGGCCTCCTACAATGAGCAGTTCTTC.

This rearrangement joins TRBV20-1 to TRBJ2-3; TRBD2 matches 8 bases. The J segment lost 3 bases and the V segment lost 5 bases, leaving 10 bases of the junction unmatched. Germline loops: CDR1 DFQATT, CDR2 SNEGSKA (reference sequence). This CDR3 spans 15 amino acids. The CDR3 region is CSARDGSGRTDTQYF. As DNA, the CDR3 is TGCAGTGCTCGTGACGGGAGCGGGAGAACAGATACGCAGTATTTT.

Here the CDR3 DNA reads TGTGCCAGCAGCCAAGATCGTAGCGGGGAAGATACGCAGTATTTT. Translation: CASSQDRSGEDTQYF. The V and J genes are TRBV4-2 and TRBJ2-3, with 8 bases matching TRBD2. In germline, CDR1 is LGHNA, CDR2 YNFKEQ. The CDR3 length is 15 residues. V trimming: 0 bases; J trimming: 5 bases; junction bases outside the gene matches: 4.

This clone appeared a single time. The chain joins TRBV25-1 to TRBJ2-3, with D perhaps matching TRBD1 (6 bases). Germline lookup yields CDR1 MGHDK and CDR2 SYGVNS. With 3 bases removed from V and 5 bases from J, the gap between germline ends came to 15 bases. The CDR3 sequence is 15 residues long. CDR3 sequence: CASSDTRQGIDTQYF. CDR3 coding DNA: TGTGCCAGCAGTGATACACGGCAGGGGATAGATACGCAGTATTTT.

The rearrangement links TRBV6-1 to TRBJ1-2; 11 nucleotides line up with TRBD1. V shed 1 base and J 7 bases; nucleotides not matched to a gene: 2. CDR1 and CDR2 (germline): MNHNS, SASEGT. The CDR3 is 14 residues long. CDR3 DNA sequence: TGTGCCAGCAGTGAAGGGACAGGGGGCGGTGGCTACACCTTC. It translates to CASSEGTGGGGYTF.

V gene TRBV19 combines with J gene TRBJ2-3; D is undetermined. Trimming took 3 bases from V and 0 from J, leaving 7 bases between them. The CDR3 runs 14 residues. The germline CDR1 and CDR2 sequences are LNHDA and SQIVND (reference sequence). This CDR3 reads CASSIGKSTDTQYF. The CDR3 DNA follows: TGTGCCAGTAGTATTGGCAAGAGCACAGATACGCAGTATTTT.

V gene TRBV3-1 (or the pseudogene TRBV3-2) combines with J gene TRBJ1-1, with D maybe TRBD1 (5 bases). This CDR3 contains 15 residues. Trimming removed 0 bases from V and 5 bases from J, with 13 bases in between. Germline loops: CDR1 LGHDT, CDR2 YNNKEL (reference sequence). CDR3 sequence: CASSQEEGRGTEAFF. DNA of the CDR3: TGTGCCAGCAGCCAAGAGGAGGGGCGAGGGACTGAAGCTTTCTTT.

The chain has TRBV28 and TRBJ1-1; D perhaps matches TRBD1 (6 bases). Trimming took off 8 bases at V and 1 base at J, with 14 bases between the two ends. The CDR3 spans 14 residues. Germline CDR1 and CDR2: MDHEN and SYDVKM. CDR3 sequence reads: CASLTQGGNTEAFF. The CDR3 nucleotides are TGTGCCAGCCTAACACAGGGCGGGAACACTGAAGCTTTCTTT.

This clone was counted many times. The V call is TRBV5-4, the J call TRBJ1-1, with 9 bases lining up with TRBD1. The CDR3 is 14 residues long. The J segment lost 10 bases and the V segment lost 4 bases, leaving 11 bases of the junction unmatched. Germline CDR1 SGHNT, CDR2 YYREEE (reference sequence). CDR3 loop: CASSGGQGNQGAFF. In DNA form, the CDR3 reads TGTGCCAGCAGCGGGGGACAGGGCAATCAGGGAGCTTTCTTT.

The chain uses TRBV19 and TRBJ2-3, with TRBD2 identical over 13 bases. Germline CDR1 LNHDA, CDR2 SQIVND (reference sequence). The CDR3 loop spans 15 amino acids. V gave up 4 bases and J gave up 3 bases; unmatched junction bases: 1. This chain's CDR3 is CASSTTSGGTDTQYF. The CDR3, as DNA: TGTGCCAGTAGTACGACTAGCGGGGGGACAGATACGCAGTATTTT.

This chain links TRBV6-5 with TRBJ2-7, with 7 bases lining up with TRBD1. The CDR3 spans 14 residues. V dropped 5 bases and J dropped 0; count of bases not matched to a gene: 4. Germline CDR1 MNHEY, CDR2 SVGAGI. The CDR3 DNA sequence: TGTGCCAGCAGTATAGACAGGGTCTCCTACGAGCAGTACTTC. It codes for CASSIDRVSYEQYF.

This clone was seen a few times. The CDR3: CASSEVVLSGYTF. The DNA of the CDR3 is TGTGCCAGCAGTGAGGTGGTACTCTCTGGCTACACCTTC. J is TRBJ1-2 and V is TRBV2; no definite D call. V lost 3 bases and J lost 7, with 12 bases in between. The CDR3 runs to 13 residues. The germline V gene has CDR1 SNHLY and CDR2 FYNNEI.